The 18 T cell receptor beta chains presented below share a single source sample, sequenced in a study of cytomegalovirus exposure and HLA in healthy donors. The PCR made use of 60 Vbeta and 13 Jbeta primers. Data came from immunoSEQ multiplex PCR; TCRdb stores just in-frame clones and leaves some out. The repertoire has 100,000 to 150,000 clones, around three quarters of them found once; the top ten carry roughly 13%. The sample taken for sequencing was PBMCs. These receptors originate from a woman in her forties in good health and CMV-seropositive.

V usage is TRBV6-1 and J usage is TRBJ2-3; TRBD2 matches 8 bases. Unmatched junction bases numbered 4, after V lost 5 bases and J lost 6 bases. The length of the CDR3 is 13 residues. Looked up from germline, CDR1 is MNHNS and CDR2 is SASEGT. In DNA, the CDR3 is TGTGCCAGCAGTTCCCGACTAGCGGATACGCAGTATTTT. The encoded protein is CASSSRLADTQYF.

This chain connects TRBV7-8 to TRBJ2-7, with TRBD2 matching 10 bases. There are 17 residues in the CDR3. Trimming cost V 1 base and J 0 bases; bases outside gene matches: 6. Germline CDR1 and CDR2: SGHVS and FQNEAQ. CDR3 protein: CASSLGAGGVSSYEQYF. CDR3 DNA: TGTGCCAGCAGCTTAGGAGCGGGGGGGGTCAGCTCCTACGAGCAGTACTTC.

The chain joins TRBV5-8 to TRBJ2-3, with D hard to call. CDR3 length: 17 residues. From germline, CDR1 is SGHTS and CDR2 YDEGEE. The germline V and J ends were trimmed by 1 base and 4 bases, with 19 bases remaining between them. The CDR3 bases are TGTGCCAGCAGCTTGATCGGCGGCAGCCCAGAGCCAGATACGCAGTATTTT. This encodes CASSLIGGSPEPDTQYF.

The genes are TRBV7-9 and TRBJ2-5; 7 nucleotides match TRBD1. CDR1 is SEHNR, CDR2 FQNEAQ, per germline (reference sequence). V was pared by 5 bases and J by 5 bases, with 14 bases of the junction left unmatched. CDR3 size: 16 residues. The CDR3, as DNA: TGTGCCAGCAGCACTACAGGGGCCGGGGCAGGGGAGACCCAGTACTTC. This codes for CASSTTGAGAGETQYF.

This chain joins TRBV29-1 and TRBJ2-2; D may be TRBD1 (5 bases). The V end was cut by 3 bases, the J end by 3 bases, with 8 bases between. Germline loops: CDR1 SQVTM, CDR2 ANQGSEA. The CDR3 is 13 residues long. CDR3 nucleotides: TGCAGCGTTGACCAGGGCTACACCGGGGAGCTGTTTTTT. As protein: CSVDQGYTGELFF.

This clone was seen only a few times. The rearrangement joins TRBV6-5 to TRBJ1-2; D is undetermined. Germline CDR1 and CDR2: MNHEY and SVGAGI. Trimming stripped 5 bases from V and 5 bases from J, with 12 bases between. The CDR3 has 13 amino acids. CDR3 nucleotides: TGTGCCAGCAGTGAGTACAGTATGTATGGCTACACCTTC. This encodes CASSEYSMYGYTF.

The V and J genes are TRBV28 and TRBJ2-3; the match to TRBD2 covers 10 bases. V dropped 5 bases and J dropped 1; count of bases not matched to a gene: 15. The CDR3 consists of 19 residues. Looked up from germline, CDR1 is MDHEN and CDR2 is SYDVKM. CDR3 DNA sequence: TGTGCCAGCAGTCCGAAGGGGCTAGCGGGAGAGTGGGGCACAGATACGCAGTATTTT. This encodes CASSPKGLAGEWGTDTQYF.

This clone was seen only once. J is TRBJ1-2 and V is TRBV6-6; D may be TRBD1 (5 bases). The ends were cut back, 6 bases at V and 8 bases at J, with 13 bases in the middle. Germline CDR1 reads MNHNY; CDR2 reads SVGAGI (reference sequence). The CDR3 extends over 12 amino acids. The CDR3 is CASSPTGAGYTF. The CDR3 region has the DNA TGTGCCAGCAGCCCTACAGGTGCGGGCTACACCTTC.

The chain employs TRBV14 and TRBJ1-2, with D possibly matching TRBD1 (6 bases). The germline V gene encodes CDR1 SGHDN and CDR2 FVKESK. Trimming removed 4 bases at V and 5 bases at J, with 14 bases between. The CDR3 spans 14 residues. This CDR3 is CASSPLWTEYGYTF. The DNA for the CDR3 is TGTGCCAGCAGCCCCCTTTGGACAGAATATGGCTACACCTTC.

This chain's CDR3 is CASSPQTPPEAFF. For the CDR3, the DNA is TGCGCCAGCAGCCCACAAACCCCCCCTGAAGCTTTCTTT. The chain recombines TRBV4-1 with TRBJ1-1; D remains ambiguous. Between the trimmed V and J ends, which lost 4 bases and 6 bases, there was a span of 12 bases. Germline-derived CDR1 and CDR2 are MGHRA and YSYEKL. The CDR3 extends over 13 amino acids.

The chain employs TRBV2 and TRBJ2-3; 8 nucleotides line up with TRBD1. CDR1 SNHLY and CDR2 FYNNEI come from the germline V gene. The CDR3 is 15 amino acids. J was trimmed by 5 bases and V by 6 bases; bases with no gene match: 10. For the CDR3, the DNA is TGTGCCAGCAGCTCAGGGGGCGCAGGGGAAGATACGCAGTATTTT. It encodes CASSSGGAGEDTQYF.

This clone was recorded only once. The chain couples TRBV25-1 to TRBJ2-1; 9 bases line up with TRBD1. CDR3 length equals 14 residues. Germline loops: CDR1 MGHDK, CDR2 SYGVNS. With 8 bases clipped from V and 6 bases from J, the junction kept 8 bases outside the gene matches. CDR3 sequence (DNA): TGTGCCAGCCTCGGACAGGGGCGAAGCAATGAGCAGTTCTTC. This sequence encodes CASLGQGRSNEQFF.

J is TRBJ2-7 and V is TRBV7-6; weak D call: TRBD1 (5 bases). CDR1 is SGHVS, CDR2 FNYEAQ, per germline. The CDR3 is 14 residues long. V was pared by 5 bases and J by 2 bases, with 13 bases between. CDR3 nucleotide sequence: TGTGCCAGCAGCCCGCTGACAGAAACCTACGAGCAGTACTTC. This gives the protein CASSPLTETYEQYF.

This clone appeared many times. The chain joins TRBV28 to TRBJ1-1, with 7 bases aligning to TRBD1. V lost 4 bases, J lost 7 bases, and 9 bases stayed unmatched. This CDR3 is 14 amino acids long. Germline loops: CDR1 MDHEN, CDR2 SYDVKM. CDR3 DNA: TGTGCCAGCAGTTCCGGAATGACAGGGTTTGAAGCTTTCTTT. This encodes CASSSGMTGFEAFF.

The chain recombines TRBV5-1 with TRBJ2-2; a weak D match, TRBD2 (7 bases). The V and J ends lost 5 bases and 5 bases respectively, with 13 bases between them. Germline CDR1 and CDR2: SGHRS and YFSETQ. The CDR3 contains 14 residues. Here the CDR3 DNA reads TGCGCCAGCAGTGCGGGGGCGCGAACCGGGGAGCTGTTTTTT. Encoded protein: CASSAGARTGELFF.

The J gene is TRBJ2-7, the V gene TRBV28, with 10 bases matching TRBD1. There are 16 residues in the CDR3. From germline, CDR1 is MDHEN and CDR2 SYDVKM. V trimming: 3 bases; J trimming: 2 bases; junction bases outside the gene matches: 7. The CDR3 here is CASSFPGQGGPYEQYF. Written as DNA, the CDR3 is TGTGCCAGCAGTTTCCCAGGACAGGGGGGCCCCTACGAGCAGTACTTC.

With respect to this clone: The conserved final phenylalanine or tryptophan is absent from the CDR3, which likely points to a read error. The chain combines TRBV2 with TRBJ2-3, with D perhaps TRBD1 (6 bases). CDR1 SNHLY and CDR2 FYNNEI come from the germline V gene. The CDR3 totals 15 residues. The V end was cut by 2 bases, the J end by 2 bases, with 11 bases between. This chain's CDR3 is CASSERAGATDTQYL. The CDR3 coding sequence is TGTGCCAGCAGTGAAAGGGCAGGGGCCACAGATACGCAGTATCTT.

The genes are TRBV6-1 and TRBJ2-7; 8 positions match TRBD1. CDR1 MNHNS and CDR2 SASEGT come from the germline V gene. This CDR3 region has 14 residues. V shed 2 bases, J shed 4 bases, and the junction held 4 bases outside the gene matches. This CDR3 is CASSEQGQDYEQYF. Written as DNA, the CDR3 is TGTGCCAGCAGTGAACAGGGACAGGATTACGAGCAGTACTTC.